What follows are 15 T cell receptor beta chains derived from one specimen sequenced in a study of cytomegalovirus exposure and HLA in healthy donors. Assay used: immunoSEQ multiplex PCR; TCRdb lists only in-frame clones, some missing. The data contain about 160,000 clones, roughly nine tenths of them seen just once; the ten biggest clones take up 3%. The sequenced sample consisted of PBMCs. The receptors were gathered from a woman aged 18-29 years in good health and CMV-seropositive.

This clone showed up just once. The V and J genes are TRBV7-9 and TRBJ2-7, with 7 bases fitting TRBD1. CDR3 length: 12 amino acids. V was pared by 8 bases and J by 2 bases, with 3 bases of the junction left unmatched. From germline, CDR1 is SEHNR and CDR2 FQNEAQ (reference sequence). CDR3 protein: CASLGTAYEQYF. The DNA of the CDR3 is TGTGCCAGCCTCGGGACAGCCTACGAGCAGTACTTC.

About this clone: The junction departs from germline at one end; a sequencing error may be responsible. The chain employs TRBV28 and TRBJ1-4; D is undetermined. The CDR3 has 11 amino acids. Germline assignment: CDR1 MDHEN and CDR2 SYDVKM. The CDR3 loop reads CASSSQAWWSF. DNA of the CDR3: TGTGCCAGCAGTTCCCAGGCGTGGTGGTCTTTT.

The rearrangement joins TRBV30 to TRBJ1-1, with 8 bases matching TRBD1. Germline loops: CDR1 GTSNPN, CDR2 SVGIG (reference sequence). There are 13 residues in the CDR3. The ends lost 1 base at V and 6 bases at J; junction bases unmatched: 4. CDR3 amino acids: CAWSGQGISEAFF. The CDR3 coding sequence is TGTGCCTGGAGTGGACAGGGGATTTCTGAAGCTTTCTTT.

The chain couples TRBV19 to TRBJ2-1; weak D call: TRBD2 (6 bases). The CDR3 contains 14 residues. V lost 3 bases to trimming and J lost 6 bases, with 12 bases between them. Germline CDR1 is LNHDA and CDR2 is SQIVND (reference sequence). CDR3 nucleotide sequence: TGTGCCAGTAGTATTGCGGGATTAAGCAATGAGCAGTTCTTC. Translation gives CASSIAGLSNEQFF.

The V and J genes are TRBV27 and TRBJ2-5; 8 positions match TRBD2. Looked up from germline, CDR1 is MNHEY and CDR2 is SMNVEV (reference sequence). The CDR3 totals 15 residues. V dropped 2 bases and J dropped 5; count of bases not matched to a gene: 7. The CDR3 loop is CASSLGPAGDETQYF. In DNA form, the CDR3 reads TGTGCCAGCAGTTTAGGTCCAGCGGGAGATGAGACCCAGTACTTC.

The chain links TRBV7-9 to TRBJ1-1; D gene ambiguous. The germline V and J ends were trimmed by 1 base and 6 bases, with 12 bases remaining between them. Germline V gene sequence: CDR1 SEHNR, CDR2 FQNEAQ (reference sequence). This CDR3 is 14 amino acids long. CDR3 nucleotide sequence: TGTGCCAGCAGCTTAGGGTCGGAGGGCCCTGAAGCTTTCTTT. It translates to CASSLGSEGPEAFF.

In its sample, this clone was seen once. V usage is TRBV4-3 and J usage is TRBJ1-1, with a weak D call TRBD1 (5 bases). V lost 0 bases, J lost 5 bases, and 10 bases lay in between. The V gene's germline CDR1 is LGHNA and CDR2 YSLEER. This CDR3 spans 14 amino acids. The CDR3 here is CASSQDIDRTEAFF. CDR3 nucleotides: TGCGCCAGCAGCCAAGATATTGACAGAACTGAAGCTTTCTTT.

The rearrangement uses TRBV7-2 and TRBJ2-4, with D perhaps matching TRBD2 (6 bases). The V end lost 1 base, the J end lost 0 bases, and 19 bases lay between the germline ends. The germline V gene encodes CDR1 SGHTA and CDR2 FQGNSA. The CDR3 is made up of 19 amino acids. CDR3 nucleotide sequence: TGTGCCAGCAGCTTAGGTCTCATCGGGGGAGCGATAGCCAAAAACATTCAGTACTTC. Amino acids: CASSLGLIGGAIAKNIQYF.

The genes are TRBV25-1 and TRBJ2-7; TRBD2 matches 8 bases. CDR3 length equals 15 residues. CDR1 is MGHDK, CDR2 SYGVNS, per germline. J gave up 9 bases and V 3 bases, and 13 bases lay outside the gene matches. CDR3 in amino acids: CASSDPGGLAGRQYF. The CDR3 coding sequence is TGTGCCAGCAGTGACCCCGGAGGGCTAGCGGGTCGGCAGTACTTC.

The rearrangement uses TRBV4-1 and TRBJ2-2; 9 nucleotides line up with TRBD1. Germline V CDR1 and CDR2: MGHRA, YSYEKL. There are 16 residues in the CDR3. With 4 bases clipped from V and 5 bases from J, the junction kept 8 bases outside the gene matches. CDR3 in amino acids: CASSPQIGQGTGELFF. CDR3 in DNA: TGCGCCAGCAGCCCCCAGATCGGACAGGGGACCGGGGAGCTGTTTTTT.

This clone was detected only once. The DNA of the CDR3 is TGTGCCAGCAGCGGACAGGAGAATCAGCCCCAGCATTTT. This translates into CASSGQENQPQHF. The chain uses TRBV6-1 and TRBJ1-5; 7 bases match TRBD1. Losses at the gene ends were 6 bases for V and 4 bases for J; bases not matched to a gene: 3. The length of the CDR3 is 13 residues. Germline values: CDR1 MNHNS, CDR2 SASEGT.

This clone was recorded only once. The genes are TRBV5-1 and TRBJ1-1, with D possibly matching TRBD1 (6 bases). From germline, CDR1 is SGHRS and CDR2 YFSETQ. The length of the CDR3 is 15 residues. Trimming stripped 4 bases from V and 0 bases from J, with 13 bases between. CDR3 protein: CASSQQTGLNTEAFF. CDR3 sequence (DNA): TGCGCCAGCAGCCAACAGACAGGACTGAACACTGAAGCTTTCTTT.

The chain combines TRBV28 with TRBJ2-7; 7 nucleotides match TRBD2. The CDR3 runs to 16 residues. Germline V gene sequence: CDR1 MDHEN, CDR2 SYDVKM. The V and J ends lost 6 bases and 3 bases, in that order; junction bases with no gene match: 14. CDR3 nucleotide sequence: TGTGCCAGCAGCACTCACCTGAGCGGGACCCGCTACGAGCAGTACTTC. It encodes CASSTHLSGTRYEQYF. The whole variable domain, remainder taken from reference TRBV28 and TRBJ2-7, is DVKVTQSSRYLVKRTGEKVFLECVQDMDHENMFWYRQDPGLGLRLIYFSYDVKMKEKGDIPEGYSVSREKKERFSLILESASTNQTSMYLCASSTHLSGTRYEQYFGPGTRLTVT.

The J gene is TRBJ2-7, the V gene TRBV7-8; 9 bases match TRBD1. J lost 5 bases, V lost 4 bases, and 9 bases had no gene match. The V gene's germline CDR1 is SGHVS and CDR2 FQNEAQ. CDR3 length: 15 amino acids. Written as DNA, the CDR3 is TGTGCCAGCAGCTCGGATGGACAGGGGTTTAACGAGCAGTACTTC. Translated: CASSSDGQGFNEQYF. Complete variable domain (other parts from reference TRBV7-8 and TRBJ2-7): GAGVSQSPRYKVAKRGQDVALRCDPISGHVSLFWYQQALGQGPEFLTYFQNEAQLDKSGLPSDRFFAERPEGSVSTLKIQRTQQEDSAVYLCASSSDGQGFNEQYFGPGTRLTVT.

The genes are TRBV10-3 and TRBJ1-4; D remains ambiguous. This CDR3 contains 15 residues. Per germline, CDR1 ENHRY and CDR2 SYGVKD. V shed 2 bases and J shed 0 bases, with 7 bases lying between them. CDR3 DNA sequence: TGTGCCATCAGTGAGGGCCTTTCAACTAATGAAAAACTGTTTTTT. Residues: CAISEGLSTNEKLFF.